Below are 32 T cell receptor beta chains sequenced from a single sample in a study of regulatory T cells in long-lasting Graves disease. The authors built TCR beta libraries using iRepertoire HTBI primers and Arm-PCR of CDR3 regions. TCRdb processed the multiplex PCR reads anew with MiXCR; each CDR3 protein has one entry. Of around 460,000 distinct CDR3 sequences in the sample, around 13% were seen once. Noted time point: newly diagnosed GD, antithyroid drugs for less than 3 months. Extracted RNA from PBMCs served as the source of the TCR library. These same data were also listed under a study on T cells in Graves' hyperthyroidism and ophthalmopathy.

The sequencing here drew on peripheral blood mononuclear cells (PBMCs), taken at new diagnosis, from a patient treated with antithyroid drugs. Receptors originate from a woman aged 50 to 60 with Graves disease.

This clonotype was counted at least ten times. The genes are TRBV20-1 and TRBJ2-3, with no clear D. This CDR3 has 15 residues. CDR1 is DFQATT, CDR2 SNEGSKA, per germline (reference sequence). With 6 bases removed from V and 0 bases from J, the gap between germline ends came to 16 bases. The CDR3, as DNA: TGCAGTGCCACTACCAGCGCCCCTAGCACAGATACGCAGTATTTT. Protein sequence: CSATTSAPSTDTQYF.

This clonotype was picked up many times. CDR3 DNA sequence: TGTGCCAGCAGTGAAGTAACTACTTACAATGAGCAGTTCTTC. It is translated as CASSEVTTYNEQFF. The chain uses TRBV2 and TRBJ2-1; D is ambiguous. The CDR3 sequence is 14 residues long. V gave up 1 base and J gave up 4 bases, with 8 bases separating them. CDR1 is SNHLY and CDR2 is FYNNEI in the germline V gene.

In its sample, this clonotype was seen a few times. This chain joins TRBV19 and TRBJ2-2; D tentatively reads TRBD1 or TRBD2 (6 bases each). Germline CDR1 LNHDA, CDR2 SQIVND (reference sequence). The V gene lost 4 bases and the J gene lost 5 bases, with 17 bases spanning the gap. CDR3 length: 16 amino acids. CDR3 region: CASSKRENRATGELFF. The CDR3 nucleotides read TGTGCCAGTAGTAAACGGGAGAACAGGGCGACCGGGGAGCTGTTTTTT. The full variable domain, rest sourced from reference TRBV19 and TRBJ2-2, is DGGITQSPKYLFRKEGQNVTLSCEQNLNHDAMYWYRQDPGQGLRLIYYSQIVNDFQKGDIAEGYSVSREKKESFPLTVTSAQKNPTAFYLCASSKRENRATGELFFGEGSRLTVL.

The chain uses TRBV11-2 and TRBJ2-2; D may be TRBD2 (5 bases). The V end lost 2 bases, the J end lost 2 bases, and 15 bases lay between the germline ends. This CDR3 is built from 17 residues. Per germline, CDR1 SGHAT and CDR2 FQNNGV. The CDR3 sequence: CASSLMFDYLNTGELFF. The CDR3 DNA sequence: TGTGCCAGCAGCTTAATGTTCGACTACCTAAACACCGGGGAGCTGTTTTTT.

The chain combines TRBV19 with TRBJ2-1, with 10 bases lining up with TRBD2. The CDR3 totals 15 residues. The ends lost 4 bases at V and 8 bases at J; junction bases unmatched: 8. Germline V gene lookup returns CDR1 LNHDA and CDR2 SQIVND (reference sequence). This CDR3 reads CASSTSKREGHEQFF. The CDR3 region has the DNA TGTGCCAGTAGTACTTCTAAGCGGGAGGGGCATGAGCAGTTCTTC.

There are many counts of this clonotype. The chain combines TRBV6-2 or TRBV6-3 with TRBJ2-7; TRBD2 matches 15 bases. Germline V gene sequence: CDR1 MNHEY, CDR2 SVGEGT. The CDR3 is 16 amino acids. Losses at the gene ends were 5 bases for V and 9 bases for J; bases not matched to a gene: 11. As DNA, the CDR3 is TGTGCCAGCAGTCGATCACCGGGACTAGCGGGAGGCACGCAGTACTTC. This sequence encodes CASSRSPGLAGGTQYF.

This clonotype was found many times. The V gene is TRBV12-3 or TRBV12-4, the J gene TRBJ2-1; no firm D call. V was cut by 2 bases and J by 8 bases, with 1 base left in between. This CDR3 is 10 amino acids long. CDR3 nucleotides: TGTGCCAGCAGTTTATATGAGCAGTTCTTC. This encodes CASSLYEQFF.

This clonotype was detected many times. V and J are TRBV15 and TRBJ2-1; D unresolved. V was trimmed by 3 bases and J by 0 bases, leaving 18 bases between them. Germline V CDR1 and CDR2: LNHNV, YYDKDF (reference sequence). CDR3 length equals 18 residues. The CDR3 nucleotides are TGTGCCACCAGCAGGCGCTTTTGGACGCCCAACTCCTACAATGAGCAGTTCTTC. Protein sequence: CATSRRFWTPNSYNEQFF.

V usage is TRBV11-2 and J usage is TRBJ2-1, with a weak D call TRBD2 (5 bases). Germline V lookup: CDR1 SGHAT, CDR2 FQNNGV. The CDR3 spans 16 residues. Deletions cut 1 base from V and 2 bases from J, with 12 bases between. The CDR3 here is CASSLVDGVTYNEQFF. In DNA, the CDR3 is TGTGCCAGCAGCTTAGTGGACGGGGTCACCTACAATGAGCAGTTCTTC. The whole variable domain, remainder taken from reference TRBV11-2 and TRBJ2-1, is EAGVAQSPRYKIIEKRQSVAFWCNPISGHATLYWYQQILGQGPKLLIQFQNNGVVDDSQLPKDRFSAERLKGVDSTLKIQPAKLEDSAVYLCASSLVDGVTYNEQFFGPGTRLTVL.

This clonotype was recorded a few times. The genes are TRBV4-1 and TRBJ2-3, with D perhaps matching TRBD2 (6 bases). The V and J ends lost 0 bases and 2 bases respectively, with 9 bases between them. CDR1 MGHRA and CDR2 YSYEKL come from the germline V gene. This CDR3 comprises 15 residues. The CDR3 DNA reads TGCGCCAGCAGCCAAGAAAGGGACTCCACAGATACGCAGTATTTT. It translates to CASSQERDSTDTQYF.

This clonotype was detected once. An end of the junction does not agree with germline; a read error may underlie this. The rearrangement joins TRBV2 to TRBJ2-2, with TRBD2 matching 11 bases. CDR3 length: 13 amino acids. Germline assignment: CDR1 SNHLY and CDR2 FYNNEI. CDR3 in amino acids: CASRGLAAGGLFF. The DNA for the CDR3 is TGTGCCAGCAGGGGACTAGCGGCCGGGGGGCTGTTTTTT.

This chain uses TRBV13 with TRBJ2-7, with 13 bases matching TRBD2. The CDR3 sequence is 19 residues long. V gave up 4 bases and J gave up 0 bases; unmatched junction bases: 12. Per the germline V gene, CDR1 is PRHDT and CDR2 is FYEKMQ (reference sequence). The CDR3 loop reads CASSSNTPGTSGASYEQYF. CDR3 coding DNA: TGTGCCAGCAGCTCAAATACTCCCGGGACTAGCGGGGCCTCCTACGAGCAGTACTTC.

A remark on this clonotype: This may arise from a read error, as a much more abundant clone is one base away. The chain uses TRBV3-1 and TRBJ2-7, with 8 bases that match TRBD1. From germline, CDR1 is LGHDT and CDR2 YNNKEL (reference sequence). V gave up 1 base and J gave up 5 bases; unmatched junction bases: 7. The CDR3 contains 15 residues. The CDR3 protein is CASSQVYRGDHEQYF. The CDR3 DNA reads as TGTGCCAGCAGCCAAGTCTACAGGGGGGACCACGAGCAGTACTTC.

In this sample, this clonotype turned up a few times. The chain is built from TRBV27 and TRBJ1-3; maybe TRBD1 (6 bases). CDR3 length equals 14 residues. The ends were cut back, 5 bases at V and 0 bases at J, with 8 bases in the middle. Germline CDR1 and CDR2: MNHEY and SMNVEV (reference sequence). CDR3 loop: CASSHRASGNTIYF. The CDR3 coding sequence is TGTGCCAGCAGTCACAGGGCCTCTGGAAACACCATATATTTT.

This clonotype appeared many times. V usage is TRBV28 and J usage is TRBJ2-7; D might be TRBD1 (6 bases). The V end was cut by 8 bases, the J end by 0 bases, with 14 bases between. CDR1 is MDHEN, CDR2 SYDVKM, per germline. The CDR3 spans 14 residues. The CDR3 region is CASFTQGHSYEQYF. CDR3 coding DNA: TGTGCCAGCTTTACACAGGGTCACTCCTACGAGCAGTACTTC.

This clonotype was detected a few times. The DNA for the CDR3 is TGTGCCAGCAGCGCGAAGGCGGGAACCCAAGTTGCGACAGATACGCAGTATTTT. Protein sequence: CASSAKAGTQVATDTQYF. The chain carries TRBV9 and TRBJ2-3; a weak D match, TRBD2 (6 bases). The CDR3 has 18 residues. From germline, CDR1 is SGDLS and CDR2 YYNGEE. The V and J ends lost 3 bases and 3 bases respectively, with 23 bases between them.

This clonotype was observed a few times. The rearrangement links TRBV7-9 to TRBJ2-1; the match to TRBD2 covers 8 bases. Germline V lookup: CDR1 SEHNR, CDR2 FQNEAQ (reference sequence). With 4 bases clipped from V and 11 bases from J, the junction kept 19 bases outside the gene matches. The CDR3 consists of 17 residues. CDR3 in amino acids: CASSSGAGLAELYQQFF. As DNA, the CDR3 is TGTGCCAGCAGCTCCGGGGCCGGACTAGCCGAACTCTATCAGCAGTTCTTC.

The chain uses TRBV5-1 and TRBJ1-2, with D possibly being TRBD1 (6 bases). CDR1 SGHRS and CDR2 YFSETQ come from the germline V gene. The CDR3 is 15 residues long. The ends were cut back, 7 bases at V and 7 bases at J, with 23 bases in the middle. The CDR3 here is CASRPTPGATSGYTF. The CDR3 nucleotides are TGCGCCAGCCGCCCTACCCCAGGGGCCACTAGTGGCTACACCTTC.

This clonotype was detected many times. The rearrangement links TRBV2 to TRBJ1-2, with 11 positions matching TRBD1. In germline, CDR1 is SNHLY, CDR2 FYNNEI. This CDR3 is 16 amino acids long. V dropped 6 bases and J dropped 4; count of bases not matched to a gene: 10. CDR3 sequence: CASSRWDRGSPYGYTF. The CDR3 DNA reads as TGTGCCAGCAGCCGATGGGACAGGGGGTCCCCCTATGGCTACACCTTC. The full variable domain, in which reference TRBV2 and TRBJ1-2 provide the parts outside the CDR3, is EPEVTQTPSHQVTQMGQEVILRCVPISNHLYFYWYRQILGQKVEFLVSFYNNEISEKSEIFDDQFSVERPDGSNFTLKIRSTKLEDSAMYFCASSRWDRGSPYGYTFGSGTRLTVV.

With regard to this clonotype: The final CDR3 position lacks the conserved phenylalanine or tryptophan, pointing to a likely read error. The chain uses TRBV6-1 and TRBJ1-2, with 7 nucleotides matching TRBD1. V was clipped by 7 bases and J by 4 bases; unmatched bases: 9. CDR3 length equals 14 residues. CDR1 and CDR2 from the germline V gene are MNHNS and SASEGT. CDR3 sequence reads: CASTEDRLIYGYTS. The CDR3 DNA reads TGTGCCAGCACAGAGGACAGGTTAATCTATGGCTACACCTCC.

This clonotype appeared a few times. The chain links TRBV29-1 to TRBJ2-1; D perhaps matches TRBD1 (5 bases). Trimming took off 2 bases at V and 4 bases at J, with 12 bases between the two ends. The CDR3 runs to 14 residues. CDR1 is SQVTM and CDR2 is ANQGSEA in the germline V gene. The CDR3 coding sequence is TGCAGCGTTGAATTTAGGCAGGGATACAATGAGCAGTTCTTC. Its translation is CSVEFRQGYNEQFF.

This chain joins TRBV10-3 and TRBJ2-1; 8 bases are a match to TRBD1. This CDR3 has 19 amino acids. Germline V gives CDR1 ENHRY, CDR2 SYGVKD. After removal of 3 bases from V and 0 bases from J, the junction contained 13 bases not matched to a gene. In nucleotides, the CDR3 is TGTGCCATCAGTGATTATATAACAGGGGGTTCATTCTCCTACAATGAGCAGTTCTTC. This translates into CAISDYITGGSFSYNEQFF.

The table lists this clonotype with a few counts. The V gene is TRBV19, the J gene TRBJ2-7; weak D call: TRBD2 (6 bases). The CDR3 consists of 15 residues. Trimming cost V 1 base and J 6 bases, with 16 bases left between them. In germline, CDR1 is LNHDA, CDR2 SQIVND (reference sequence). The CDR3, as DNA: TGTGCCAGTAGTATAGCGGGAGTCAGGGCTGGCGAGCAGTACTTC. Amino acids: CASSIAGVRAGEQYF.

This clonotype was found a few times. The rearrangement uses TRBV19 and TRBJ1-1; D gene unclear. Germline assignment: CDR1 LNHDA and CDR2 SQIVND (reference sequence). The CDR3 length is 13 residues. Trimming took off 3 bases at V and 3 bases at J, with 8 bases between the two ends. The CDR3 DNA reads as TGTGCCAGTAGTATCAGGCGGGACACTGAAGCTTTCTTT. This translates into CASSIRRDTEAFF.

In this sample, this clonotype turned up many times. The chain has TRBV20-1 and TRBJ2-5, with a tentative D call TRBD1 (7 bases). Germline assignment: CDR1 DFQATT and CDR2 SNEGSKA (reference sequence). V dropped 1 base and J dropped 10 bases, with 31 bases sitting between them. The CDR3 totals 18 residues. The CDR3 loop is CSARGGTDVGDSPGYQYF. The CDR3 nucleotides are TGCAGTGCTAGAGGCGGGACCGACGTGGGGGACAGCCCGGGGTACCAGTACTTC.

The table lists this clonotype with many counts. The chain has TRBV12-3 or TRBV12-4 and TRBJ2-7; unclear D gene. The V end lost 3 bases, the J end lost 5 bases, and 8 bases lay between the germline ends. The CDR3 contains 12 residues. The CDR3 protein is CASSLTWNEQYF. CDR3 nucleotide sequence: TGTGCCAGCAGTTTGACCTGGAACGAGCAGTACTTC.

J is TRBJ1-3 and V is TRBV6-1; tentatively, D is TRBD1 (5 bases). The germline V gene has CDR1 MNHNS and CDR2 SASEGT. Trimming cost V 4 bases and J 0 bases, with 7 bases left between them. This CDR3 has 14 residues. The CDR3 DNA is TGTGCCAGCAGTGGACAGCCCTCTGGAAACACCATATATTTT. Translation gives CASSGQPSGNTIYF.

The rearrangement uses TRBV4-1 and TRBJ2-2; 7 positions agree with TRBD2. V dropped 2 bases and J dropped 3; count of bases not matched to a gene: 3. The CDR3 runs 15 residues. Germline-derived CDR1 and CDR2 are MGHRA and YSYEKL. Here the CDR3 reads CASSQQRDYTGELFF. CDR3 bases: TGCGCCAGCAGCCAACAGCGGGATTACACCGGGGAGCTGTTTTTT.

The sample holds many counts of this clonotype. The chain uses TRBV12-3 or TRBV12-4 and TRBJ2-1, with D perhaps TRBD2 (6 bases). The CDR3 spans 17 residues. Trimming left V 5 bases short and J 1 base short, with 18 bases between. The DNA of the CDR3 is TGTGCCAGCAGTCCAGAGACTAGGTTGGGGTCCTACAATGAGCAGTTCTTC. Translation: CASSPETRLGSYNEQFF.

This clonotype was seen ten or more times. The chain combines TRBV7-2 with TRBJ1-3; 8 nucleotides match TRBD1. This CDR3 is built from 16 residues. With 3 bases clipped from V and 4 bases from J, the junction kept 8 bases outside the gene matches. The germline V gene encodes CDR1 SGHTA and CDR2 FQGNSA. The CDR3 spells CASSFLTTGVGNTIYF. In DNA form, the CDR3 reads TGTGCCAGCAGCTTCCTTACGACAGGGGTGGGAAACACCATATATTTT.

This clonotype was counted at least ten times. The CDR3 sequence: CASSLDRLETQYF. CDR3 coding DNA: TGCGCCAGCAGCCTAGACCGTTTGGAGACCCAGTACTTC. J is TRBJ2-5 and V is TRBV5-1; no clear D gene. Germline CDR1 and CDR2: SGHRS and YFSETQ. With 4 bases removed from V and 5 bases from J, the gap between germline ends came to 12 bases. CDR3 length equals 13 residues.

This clonotype was seen many times. The chain is built from TRBV12-3 or TRBV12-4 and TRBJ2-7; 9 bases agree with TRBD2. Trimming at V came to 6 bases and at J to 0 bases, leaving 6 bases not matched to a gene. The length of the CDR3 is 15 residues. The CDR3 sequence is CASSISGRSSYEQYF. In nucleotides, the CDR3 is TGTGCCAGCAGCATTAGCGGGAGAAGCTCCTACGAGCAGTACTTC.